This T cell receptor beta chain was recovered during a study of blood T cell repertoires in COVID-19. Study-wide background: Sites in the United States, Italy and Spain provided acute and convalescent COVID-19 samples.

The V and J ends lost 3 bases and 5 bases respectively, with 14 bases between them. Germline V lookup: CDR1 SGHVS, CDR2 FQNEAQ. The CDR3 runs to 16 residues. The protocol was immunoSEQ multiplex PCR, while the TCRdb copy is restricted to in-frame clones and leaves out a portion. The sample has about 36,000 clones, over 75% seen once. The source material was peripheral blood. The J gene is TRBJ1-6, the V gene TRBV7-8, with D possibly being TRBD1 (5 bases). This clonotype originated in a human donor in a cohort sampled during active COVID-19. The CDR3 here is CASSFAAGTDNSPLHF. CDR3 nucleotides: TGTGCCAGCAGCTTTGCCGCGGGGACCGATAATTCACCCCTCCACTTT.